This T cell receptor beta chain originates from a study of blood T cells in healthy people across ages. Study observations and caveats: Older age coincided with a roughly linear decline in TCR beta diversity per million T cells. Diversity estimates drawn from one million T cells were deemed underestimates.

Sample-barcoded 5' priming and a J-beta primer mix drove a second PCR of about 7 to 12 cycles. Every individual sample yielded 2.5 million or more paired-end reads (each containing CDR3). TCRdb re-analysed the 5' RACE reads in MiXCR, keeping a single row per CDR3 protein. The sample includes just over 1 million distinct CDR3 sequences, around 43% of them seen just once. The junction had 16 bases not matched to a gene; V was cut back by 0 bases and J by 6 bases. Germline CDR1 and CDR2: LNHNV and YYDKDF (reference sequence). The CDR3 spans 19 residues. Concerning this clonotype: No antigen is known for it.

Sequenced sample: blood. V and J are TRBV15 and TRBJ2-4; TRBD2 matches at 8 bases. The TCR sequence derives from a woman in her fifties or sixties in good health. In DNA, the CDR3 is TGTGCCACCAGCAGAGATAGAAGCGGGAGCTCGGGTGTGGGAAACATTCAGTACTTC. It codes for CATSRDRSGSSGVGNIQYF.